This T cell receptor (beta chain) stems from a study of cytomegalovirus exposure and HLA in healthy donors. General study results and limits: The investigators catalogued 150 or so TCR beta chains as cytomegalovirus-associated. According to a later analysis, donors in an Asian-associated ancestry cluster reportedly had fewer N-insertions than the roughly 630-donor mean. Reportedly, diagnosis of cytomegalovirus status by the classifier showed high specificity and sensitivity. In a later analysis, at a false discovery rate of 0.05, fewer than 20,000 TCR beta sequences matched HLA alleles.

PCR amplification relied on 60 Vbeta primers (plus 13 Jbeta primers). The data were produced by immunoSEQ multiplex PCR, yet TCRdb's version contains in-frame clones alone and is incomplete. The sample carries roughly 120,000 clones, over 55% recorded once. V lost 2 bases to trimming and J lost 3 bases, with 13 bases between them. CDR3 length: 15 amino acids. The V gene's germline CDR1 is MNHNS and CDR2 SASEGT. Concerning this clone itself: Its antigen is as yet unknown.

This chain joins TRBV6-1 and TRBJ1-2, with a possible D match to TRBD1 (6 bases). The TCR sequence derives from a man younger than 35 in good health and CMV-seropositive. Sequencing was performed on PBMCs. The DNA of the CDR3 is TGTGCCAGCAGTGAACTGGCAGGGGAAGACTATGGCTACACCTTC. Protein sequence: CASSELAGEDYGYTF.